Sequencing of this T cell receptor (beta chain) was carried out in a study of PD-1 blockade in classical Hodgkin lymphoma. On this clone: What it binds is unknown.

Profiled with immunoSEQ multiplex PCR; TCRdb holds only in-frame clones, not every one. Of over 25,000 clones listed, nearly 80% are singletons. All patients experienced relapse after autologous stem cell transplantation, and brentuximab vedotin exposure was variable. Best responses were complete response, partial response or progressive disease. Points from the study as a whole: Compared with healthy donors, newly diagnosed patients reportedly showed lower baseline TCR diversity. Lower baseline TCR diversity marked trial partial responders and progressors. Researchers reported that CD4+ TCR diversity, though not CD8+, rose significantly by C4D1.

This clonotype was sampled from a human donor with classical Hodgkin lymphoma. Source: peripheral blood mononuclear cells (PBMCs), taken before the second cycle of nivolumab.

CDR3 DNA sequence: TGTGCCAGCAGTGGACAGCCATATAGCAATCAGCCCCAGCATTTT. It is translated as CASSGQPYSNQPQHF. This chain links TRBV6-1 with TRBJ1-5; weak D call: TRBD1 (5 bases). V lost 4 bases and J 0 bases, leaving 10 bases between the germline ends. Germline-derived CDR1 and CDR2 are MNHNS and SASEGT. The CDR3 is 15 residues long.